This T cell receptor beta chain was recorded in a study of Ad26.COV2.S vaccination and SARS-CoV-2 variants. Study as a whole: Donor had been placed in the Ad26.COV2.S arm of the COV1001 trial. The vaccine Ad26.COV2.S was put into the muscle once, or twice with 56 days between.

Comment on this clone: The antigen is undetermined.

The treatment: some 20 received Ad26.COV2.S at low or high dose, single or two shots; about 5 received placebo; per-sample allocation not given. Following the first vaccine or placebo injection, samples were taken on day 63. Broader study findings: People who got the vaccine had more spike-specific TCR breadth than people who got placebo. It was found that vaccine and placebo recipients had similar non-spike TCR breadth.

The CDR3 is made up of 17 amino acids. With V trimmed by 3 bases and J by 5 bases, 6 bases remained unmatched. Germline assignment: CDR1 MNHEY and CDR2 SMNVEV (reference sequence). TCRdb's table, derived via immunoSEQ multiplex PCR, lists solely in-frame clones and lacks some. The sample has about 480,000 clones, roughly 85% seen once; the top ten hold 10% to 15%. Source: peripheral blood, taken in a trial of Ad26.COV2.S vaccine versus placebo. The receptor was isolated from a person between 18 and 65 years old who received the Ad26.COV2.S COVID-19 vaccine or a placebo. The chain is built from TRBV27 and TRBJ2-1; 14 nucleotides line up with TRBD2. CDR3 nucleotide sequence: TGTGCCAGCAGTTTGCGACTAGCGGGAGGGGTCAACAATGAGCAGTTCTTC. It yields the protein CASSLRLAGGVNNEQFF.